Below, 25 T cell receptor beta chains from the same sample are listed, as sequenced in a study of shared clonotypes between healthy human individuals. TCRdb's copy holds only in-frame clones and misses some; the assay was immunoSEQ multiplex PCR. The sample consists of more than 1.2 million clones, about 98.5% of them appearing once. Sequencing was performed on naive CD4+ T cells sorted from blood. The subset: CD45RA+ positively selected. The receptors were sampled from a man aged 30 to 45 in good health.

The DNA for the CDR3 is TGTGCCAGTAGTCTCCCAGGGGGGGGAGAGACCCAGTACTTC. Encoded protein: CASSLPGGGETQYF. The rearrangement uses TRBV19 and TRBJ2-5; D might be TRBD1 or TRBD2, each matching 7 bases. Germline V gives CDR1 LNHDA, CDR2 SQIVND (reference sequence). Trimming left V 5 bases short and J 4 bases short, with 14 bases between. The CDR3 length is 14 residues.

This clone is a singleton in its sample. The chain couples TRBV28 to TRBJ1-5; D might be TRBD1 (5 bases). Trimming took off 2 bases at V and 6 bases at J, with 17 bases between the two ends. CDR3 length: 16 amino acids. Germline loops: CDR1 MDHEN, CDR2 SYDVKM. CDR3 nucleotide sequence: TGTGCCAGCAGTTTAATCGGGGGATCAGCGGGTCAGCCCCAGCATTTT. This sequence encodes CASSLIGGSAGQPQHF.

CDR3 amino acids: CASSTDREGSNQPQHF. CDR3 coding DNA: TGTGCCAGTAGTACGGACCGGGAGGGAAGCAATCAGCCCCAGCATTTT. This rearrangement joins TRBV19 to TRBJ1-5; no definite D call. V gave up 4 bases and J gave up 1 base, with 14 bases separating them. This CDR3 is 16 amino acids long. The V gene's germline CDR1 is LNHDA and CDR2 SQIVND (reference sequence).

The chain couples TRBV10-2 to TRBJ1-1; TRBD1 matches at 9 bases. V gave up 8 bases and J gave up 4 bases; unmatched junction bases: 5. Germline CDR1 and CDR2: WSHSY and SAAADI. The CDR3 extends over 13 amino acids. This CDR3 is CASADRGRTEAFF. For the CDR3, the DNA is TGCGCCAGCGCGGACAGGGGTCGCACTGAAGCTTTCTTT.

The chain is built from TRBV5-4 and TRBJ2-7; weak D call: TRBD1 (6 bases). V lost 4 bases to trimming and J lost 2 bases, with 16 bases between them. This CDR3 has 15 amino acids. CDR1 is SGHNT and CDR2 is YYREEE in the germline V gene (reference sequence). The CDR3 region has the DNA TGTGCCAGCAGCCCCGGACAGACCAAAACCTACGAGCAGTACTTC. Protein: CASSPGQTKTYEQYF.

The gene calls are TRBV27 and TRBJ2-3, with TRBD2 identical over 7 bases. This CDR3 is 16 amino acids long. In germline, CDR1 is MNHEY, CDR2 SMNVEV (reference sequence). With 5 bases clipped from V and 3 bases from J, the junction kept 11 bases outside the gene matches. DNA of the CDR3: TGTGCCAGCAGTAAAAGGGCGGGAGTACGGACAGATACGCAGTATTTT. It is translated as CASSKRAGVRTDTQYF.

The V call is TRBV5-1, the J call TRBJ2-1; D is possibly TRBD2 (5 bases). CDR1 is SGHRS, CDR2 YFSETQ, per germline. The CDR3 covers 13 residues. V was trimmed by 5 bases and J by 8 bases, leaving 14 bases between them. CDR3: CASRRGFGHEQFF. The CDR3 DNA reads TGCGCCAGCAGGAGAGGGTTCGGGCATGAGCAGTTCTTC.

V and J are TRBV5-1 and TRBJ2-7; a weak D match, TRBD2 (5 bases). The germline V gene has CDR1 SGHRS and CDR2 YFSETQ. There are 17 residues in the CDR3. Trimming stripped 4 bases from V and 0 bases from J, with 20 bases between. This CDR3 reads CASSARDAWRSSYEQYF. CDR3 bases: TGCGCCAGCAGCGCCCGGGATGCATGGAGGAGCTCCTACGAGCAGTACTTC.

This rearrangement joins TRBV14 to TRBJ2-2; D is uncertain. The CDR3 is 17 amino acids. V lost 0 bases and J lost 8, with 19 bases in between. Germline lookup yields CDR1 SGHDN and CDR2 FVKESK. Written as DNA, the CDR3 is TGTGCCAGCAGCCAAGAATATTCGTGGCTTAGTGTTGGGGAGCTGTTTTTT. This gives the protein CASSQEYSWLSVGELFF.

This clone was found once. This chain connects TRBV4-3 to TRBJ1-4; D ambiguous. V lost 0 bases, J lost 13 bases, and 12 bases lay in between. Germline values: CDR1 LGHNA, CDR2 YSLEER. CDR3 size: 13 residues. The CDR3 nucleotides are TGCGCCAGCAGCCAAGAAAGATCTCGGCGACTGTTTTTT. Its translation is CASSQERSRRLFF.

This CDR3 is CASSRQGGNTGELFF. In DNA, the CDR3 is TGTGCCAGCTCCAGACAGGGAGGGAACACCGGGGAGCTGTTTTTT. The rearrangement links TRBV6-1 to TRBJ2-2; TRBD1 might be the D (7 bases). The CDR3 covers 15 residues. The V end was cut by 8 bases, the J end by 1 base, with 14 bases between. Germline CDR1 reads MNHNS; CDR2 reads SASEGT.

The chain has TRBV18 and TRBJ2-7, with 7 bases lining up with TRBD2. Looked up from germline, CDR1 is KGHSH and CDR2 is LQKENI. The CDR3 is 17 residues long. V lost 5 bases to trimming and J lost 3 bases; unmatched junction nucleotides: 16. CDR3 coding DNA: TGTGCCAGCTCAGAATTGTTTTTAGCGAGCGGGAACTACGAGCAGTACTTC. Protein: CASSELFLASGNYEQYF.

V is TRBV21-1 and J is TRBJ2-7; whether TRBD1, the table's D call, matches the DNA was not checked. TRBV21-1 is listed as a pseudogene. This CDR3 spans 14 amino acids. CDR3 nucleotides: TGTGCCAGCAGCTCAGGGGGCAACTCCTACGAGCAGTACTTC. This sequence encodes CASSSGGNSYEQYF.

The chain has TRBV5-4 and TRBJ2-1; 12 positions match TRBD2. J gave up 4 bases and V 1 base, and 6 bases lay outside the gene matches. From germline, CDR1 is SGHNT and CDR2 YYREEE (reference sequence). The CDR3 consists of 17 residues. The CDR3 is CASSLYTSGRYYNEQFF. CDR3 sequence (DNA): TGTGCCAGCAGCTTGTATACTAGCGGGAGGTATTACAATGAGCAGTTCTTC. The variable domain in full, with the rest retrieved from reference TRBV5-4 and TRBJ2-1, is ETGVTQSPTHLIKTRGQQVTLRCSSQSGHNTVSWYQQALGQGPQFIFQYYREEENGRGNFPPRFSGLQFPNYSSELNVNALELDDSALYLCASSLYTSGRYYNEQFFGPGTRLTVL.

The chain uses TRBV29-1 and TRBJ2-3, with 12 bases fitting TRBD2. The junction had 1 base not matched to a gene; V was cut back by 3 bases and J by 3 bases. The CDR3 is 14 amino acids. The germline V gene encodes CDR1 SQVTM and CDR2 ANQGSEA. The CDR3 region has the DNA TGCAGCGTTGAGACTAGCGGGAGTACAGATACGCAGTATTTT. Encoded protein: CSVETSGSTDTQYF.

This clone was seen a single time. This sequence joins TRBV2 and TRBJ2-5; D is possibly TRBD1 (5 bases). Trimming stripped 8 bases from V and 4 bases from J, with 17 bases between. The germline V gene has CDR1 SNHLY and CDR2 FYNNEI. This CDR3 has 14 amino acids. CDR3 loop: CASENLSQGETQYF. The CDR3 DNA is TGTGCCAGCGAAAACCTCAGTCAGGGAGAGACCCAGTACTTC.

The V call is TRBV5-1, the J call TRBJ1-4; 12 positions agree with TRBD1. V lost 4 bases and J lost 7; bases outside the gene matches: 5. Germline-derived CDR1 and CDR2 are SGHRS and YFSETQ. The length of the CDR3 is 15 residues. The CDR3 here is CASSLGTGGLEKLFF. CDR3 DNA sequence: TGCGCCAGCAGCCTCGGGACAGGGGGCCTTGAAAAACTGTTTTTT.

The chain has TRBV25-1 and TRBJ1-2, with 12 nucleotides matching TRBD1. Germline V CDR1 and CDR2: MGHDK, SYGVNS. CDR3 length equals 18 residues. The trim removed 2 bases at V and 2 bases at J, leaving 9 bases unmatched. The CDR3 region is CASSERQGDRGRNYGYTF. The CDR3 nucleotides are TGTGCCAGCAGTGAAAGGCAGGGGGACAGGGGGCGAAACTATGGCTACACCTTC.

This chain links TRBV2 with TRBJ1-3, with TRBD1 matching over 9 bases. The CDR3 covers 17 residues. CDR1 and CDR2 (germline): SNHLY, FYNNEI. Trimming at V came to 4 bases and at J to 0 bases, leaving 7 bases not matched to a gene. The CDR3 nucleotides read TGTGCCAGCAGTGTTAGGACAGGGGTTAGCTCTGGAAACACCATATATTTT. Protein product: CASSVRTGVSSGNTIYF.

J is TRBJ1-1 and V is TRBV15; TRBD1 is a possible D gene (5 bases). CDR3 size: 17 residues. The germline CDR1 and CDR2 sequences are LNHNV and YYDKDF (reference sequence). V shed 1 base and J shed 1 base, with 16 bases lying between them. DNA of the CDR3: TGTGCCACCAGCAGAGTTTCGGGTAGGGGTAGGAACACTGAAGCTTTCTTT. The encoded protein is CATSRVSGRGRNTEAFF.

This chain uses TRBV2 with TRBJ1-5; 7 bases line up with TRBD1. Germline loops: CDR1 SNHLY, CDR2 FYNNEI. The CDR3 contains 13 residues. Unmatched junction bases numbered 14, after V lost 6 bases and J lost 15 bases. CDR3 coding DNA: TGTGCCAGCAGGGATAGGGACAGAGAAGTTCTGCATTTT. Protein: CASRDRDREVLHF.

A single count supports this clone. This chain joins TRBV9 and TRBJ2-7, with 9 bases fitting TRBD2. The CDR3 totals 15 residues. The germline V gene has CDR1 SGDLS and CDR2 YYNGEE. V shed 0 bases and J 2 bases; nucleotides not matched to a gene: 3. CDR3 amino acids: CASSVAAGGPYEQYF. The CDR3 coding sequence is TGTGCCAGCAGCGTAGCAGCGGGAGGTCCCTACGAGCAGTACTTC.

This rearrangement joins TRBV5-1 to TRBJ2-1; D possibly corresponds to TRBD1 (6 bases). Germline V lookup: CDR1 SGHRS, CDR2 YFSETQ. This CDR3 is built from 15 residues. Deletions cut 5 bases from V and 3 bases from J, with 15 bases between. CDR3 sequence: CASSWTAQNYNEQFF. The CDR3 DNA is TGCGCCAGCAGTTGGACAGCCCAGAACTACAATGAGCAGTTCTTC.

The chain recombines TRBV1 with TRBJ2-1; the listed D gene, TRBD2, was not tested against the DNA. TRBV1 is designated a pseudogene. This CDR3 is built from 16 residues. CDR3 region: CTSSHSREGPHNEQFF. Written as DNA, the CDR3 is TGCACCAGCAGCCATAGTCGGGAGGGCCCCCACAATGAGCAGTTCTTC.

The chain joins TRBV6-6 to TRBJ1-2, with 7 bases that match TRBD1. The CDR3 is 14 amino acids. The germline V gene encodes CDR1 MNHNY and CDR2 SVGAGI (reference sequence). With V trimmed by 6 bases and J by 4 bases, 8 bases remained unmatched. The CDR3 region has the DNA TGTGCCAGCAGCCACCAGGACAGGCGCTATGGCTACACCTTC. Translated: CASSHQDRRYGYTF.